The 19 T cell receptor beta chains in this list originate from one sample, sequenced in a study of cytomegalovirus exposure and HLA in healthy donors. PCR primers comprised 60 Vbeta and 13 Jbeta primers. Sequenced by immunoSEQ multiplex PCR; TCRdb stores in-frame clones only, minus some. The data contain around 150,000 clones, 75% to 90% of them singletons. The specimen was PBMCs. These receptors were taken from a man aged 45 to 65 in good health and CMV-seropositive.

The chain couples TRBV2 to TRBJ1-5, with D maybe TRBD1 (6 bases). Per germline, CDR1 SNHLY and CDR2 FYNNEI. This CDR3 has 13 residues. The germline V and J ends were trimmed by 10 bases and 6 bases, with 16 bases remaining between them. The CDR3 here is CATQGGVGQPQHF. The CDR3 region has the DNA TGTGCCACACAGGGAGGGGTGGGTCAGCCCCAGCATTTT.

This clone was detected only a few times. This sequence joins TRBV27 and TRBJ1-5; TRBD1 aligns across 9 bases. With V trimmed by 5 bases and J by 0 bases, 14 bases remained unmatched. The CDR3 runs to 19 residues. Germline V gives CDR1 MNHEY, CDR2 SMNVEV (reference sequence). As DNA, the CDR3 is TGTGCCAGCAGTATCAAACCAACAGGGGGCCCATATAGCAATCAGCCCCAGCATTTT. Its translation is CASSIKPTGGPYSNQPQHF.

The V gene is TRBV5-4, the J gene TRBJ2-5; 8 bases agree with TRBD2. The germline CDR1 and CDR2 sequences are SGHNT and YYREEE (reference sequence). There are 15 residues in the CDR3. J lost 5 bases, V lost 7 bases, and 13 bases had no gene match. The CDR3 DNA is TGTGCCAGCGGCGGGGGGAGGCCTTCGGGGGAGACCCAGTACTTC. Translating gives CASGGGRPSGETQYF.

This clone was observed a few times. CDR3 in amino acids: CASGDGQTQETQYF. As DNA, the CDR3 is TGTGCCAGCGGGGATGGACAGACCCAAGAGACCCAGTACTTC. The chain combines TRBV9 with TRBJ2-5; perhaps TRBD1 as D (6 bases). V lost 7 bases to trimming and J lost 1 base, with 14 bases between them. Germline CDR1 is SGDLS and CDR2 is YYNGEE. The CDR3 loop spans 14 amino acids.

The chain links TRBV7-6 to TRBJ2-3, with 7 positions matching TRBD2. The V gene's germline CDR1 is SGHVS and CDR2 FNYEAQ. The CDR3 sequence is 14 residues long. Trimming cost V 2 bases and J 3 bases; bases outside gene matches: 2. CDR3 protein: CASSLTAGTDTQYF. Written as DNA, the CDR3 is TGTGCCAGCAGCTTAACAGCGGGGACAGATACGCAGTATTTT.

The chain joins TRBV10-2 to TRBJ1-4; D is perhaps TRBD1 (5 bases). The length of the CDR3 is 14 residues. Germline V lookup: CDR1 WSHSY, CDR2 SAAADI. Trimming left V 5 bases short and J 3 bases short, with 10 bases between. In nucleotides, the CDR3 is TGCGCCAGCAGTCGACAGCCACCTAATGAAAAACTGTTTTTT. Amino acids: CASSRQPPNEKLFF.

The table lists this clone with a count of one. The chain links TRBV2 to TRBJ2-1; D is undetermined. The length of the CDR3 is 14 residues. CDR1 is SNHLY, CDR2 FYNNEI, per germline. V was trimmed by 3 bases and J by 2 bases, leaving 8 bases between them. CDR3 region: CASSERAAYNEQFF. The CDR3 DNA is TGTGCCAGCAGTGAGCGCGCGGCCTACAATGAGCAGTTCTTC.

The sample holds a few counts of this clone. The chain is built from TRBV7-9 and TRBJ2-1; 7 bases agree with TRBD1. The germline gives CDR1 SEHNR, CDR2 FQNEAQ (reference sequence). CDR3 length equals 14 residues. The ends lost 3 bases at V and 4 bases at J; junction bases unmatched: 3. The CDR3 region has the DNA TGTGCCAGCAGCTTGCGACAGGGTTACAATGAGCAGTTCTTC. Amino acid sequence: CASSLRQGYNEQFF.

The table lists this clone with a count of one. V gene TRBV28 combines with J gene TRBJ2-4; D is uncertain. CDR1 and CDR2 (germline): MDHEN, SYDVKM. Trimming left V 3 bases short and J 0 bases short, with 15 bases between. This CDR3 contains 17 residues. CDR3: CASSFLRTDLAKNIQYF. The CDR3 nucleotides read TGTGCCAGCAGTTTTCTGCGTACCGATCTAGCCAAAAACATTCAGTACTTC. Full variable domain (missing parts from reference TRBV28 and TRBJ2-4): DVKVTQSSRYLVKRTGEKVFLECVQDMDHENMFWYRQDPGLGLRLIYFSYDVKMKEKGDIPEGYSVSREKKERFSLILESASTNQTSMYLCASSFLRTDLAKNIQYFGAGTRLSVL.

This chain uses TRBV6-5 with TRBJ2-1, with 10 bases fitting TRBD2. The CDR3 is 15 amino acids. In germline, CDR1 is MNHEY, CDR2 SVGAGI. With V trimmed by 7 bases and J by 2 bases, 5 bases remained unmatched. The CDR3: CASKQAGGPYNEQFF. As DNA, the CDR3 is TGTGCCAGCAAACAAGCGGGGGGGCCCTACAATGAGCAGTTCTTC.

CDR3 amino acids: CASFYGGTYNEQFF. The CDR3 region has the DNA TGTGCCAGCTTTTACGGGGGGACCTACAATGAGCAGTTCTTC. This chain uses TRBV2 with TRBJ2-1, with 7 positions matching TRBD2. J gave up 2 bases and V 8 bases, and 6 bases lay outside the gene matches. The CDR3 is 14 amino acids. In germline, CDR1 is SNHLY, CDR2 FYNNEI.

This chain connects TRBV28 to TRBJ2-7; TRBD2 might be the D (5 bases). The CDR3 has 15 amino acids. V was cut by 2 bases and J by 6 bases, with 17 bases left in between. CDR1 and CDR2 from the germline V gene are MDHEN and SYDVKM. This CDR3 reads CASSLEGTPTSEQYF. CDR3 DNA: TGTGCCAGCAGTTTAGAGGGAACCCCCACGTCCGAGCAGTACTTC.

This clone is a singleton in its sample. The chain combines TRBV5-1 with TRBJ1-2; a possible D gene is TRBD1 (5 bases). With 5 bases removed from V and 3 bases from J, the gap between germline ends came to 11 bases. CDR3 length: 13 amino acids. Germline V gene lookup returns CDR1 SGHRS and CDR2 YFSETQ. CDR3 in DNA: TGCGCCAGCAGTCCCGCGGGGGACTATGGCTACACCTTC. Amino acid sequence: CASSPAGDYGYTF.

The chain joins TRBV10-3 to TRBJ2-7; 9 bases line up with TRBD1. CDR3 size: 14 residues. Unmatched junction bases numbered 7, after V lost 6 bases and J lost 4 bases. The germline CDR1 and CDR2 sequences are ENHRY and SYGVKD. The CDR3: CAIRAGQGSYEQYF. The CDR3 region has the DNA TGTGCCATCAGGGCGGGACAGGGATCTTACGAGCAGTACTTC.

This chain joins TRBV27 and TRBJ2-1, with D unresolved. CDR3 length equals 18 residues. Germline V gene lookup returns CDR1 MNHEY and CDR2 SMNVEV (reference sequence). Trimming removed 5 bases from V and 4 bases from J, with 24 bases in between. Written as DNA, the CDR3 is TGTGCCAGCAGTATCCTTACCCCAGACGGAGCGTGGTACAATGAGCAGTTCTTC. It translates to CASSILTPDGAWYNEQFF.

The chain joins TRBV28 to TRBJ2-5, with 10 bases fitting TRBD1. The germline gives CDR1 MDHEN, CDR2 SYDVKM. The CDR3 is 10 residues long. V lost 6 bases to trimming and J lost 13 bases; unmatched junction nucleotides: 2. The CDR3: CASRGQGLYF. CDR3 DNA: TGTGCCAGCAGGGGACAGGGGCTGTACTTC. Full variable domain (missing parts from reference TRBV28 and TRBJ2-5): DVKVTQSSRYLVKRTGEKVFLECVQDMDHENMFWYRQDPGLGLRLIYFSYDVKMKEKGDIPEGYSVSREKKERFSLILESASTNQTSMYLCASRGQGLYFGPGTRLLVL.

CDR3 DNA sequence: TGTGCCAGCCGCTCGGGGGAAGCAGGGGCCAACGTCCTGACTTTC. Protein product: CASRSGEAGANVLTF. The chain combines TRBV19 with TRBJ2-6, with D perhaps TRBD2 (6 bases). There are 15 residues in the CDR3. CDR1 LNHDA and CDR2 SQIVND come from the germline V gene (reference sequence). V lost 9 bases and J lost 4, with 16 bases in between.

The J gene is TRBJ2-3, the V gene TRBV5-4; 9 nucleotides match TRBD2. The V and J ends lost 4 bases and 1 base, in that order; junction bases with no gene match: 10. Germline-derived CDR1 and CDR2 are SGHNT and YYREEE (reference sequence). CDR3 length: 17 residues. Written as DNA, the CDR3 is TGTGCCAGCAGCCGAGGAGCTAGCGGGGAAGGCACAGATACGCAGTATTTT. Protein: CASSRGASGEGTDTQYF.

The chain uses TRBV28 and TRBJ2-7, with TRBD1 identical over 8 bases. The V gene end was trimmed by 7 bases and the J gene end by 1 base; junction bases not matched to a gene: 12. The CDR3 has 16 residues. Germline assignment: CDR1 MDHEN and CDR2 SYDVKM. The CDR3: CASTPPTGQGSYEQYF. The CDR3 nucleotides read TGTGCCAGCACCCCCCCGACAGGACAGGGATCCTACGAGCAGTACTTC.